The clone carrying this T cell receptor (beta chain) occurred a few times. Generated by immunoSEQ multiplex PCR, the TCRdb table keeps only in-frame clones and is missing some. Altogether some 200,000 clones are present, less than 90% being singletons, with the ten largest covering approximately 2.8%. There are 17 residues in the CDR3. Germline CDR1 and CDR2: LGHNA and YSLEER. V was pared by 1 base and J by 4 bases, with 11 bases of the junction left unmatched. These data originate in a study of blood T cell repertoires in COVID-19. Sequenced: PBMCs or T cells enriched from blood (not recorded which). The TCR was taken from a woman aged 45-60 years in a cohort exposed to, infected with or recovered from COVID-19 (not recorded which). This chain uses TRBV4-3 with TRBJ2-7, with 9 bases aligning to TRBD1. CDR3 region: CASSQGLPRGQGYEQYF. In DNA, the CDR3 is TGCGCCAGCAGCCAAGGTTTGCCTAGGGGACAGGGTTACGAGCAGTACTTC.